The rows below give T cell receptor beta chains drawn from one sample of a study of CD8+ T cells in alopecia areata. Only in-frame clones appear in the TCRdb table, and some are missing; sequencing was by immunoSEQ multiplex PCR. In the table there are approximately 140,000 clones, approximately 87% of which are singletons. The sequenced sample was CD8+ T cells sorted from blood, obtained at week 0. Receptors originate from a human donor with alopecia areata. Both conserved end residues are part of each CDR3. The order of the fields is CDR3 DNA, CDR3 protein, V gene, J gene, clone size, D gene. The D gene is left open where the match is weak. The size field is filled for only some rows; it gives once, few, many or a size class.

TGTGCCAGCAAAGGACTGTTCAAAAACATTCAGTACTTC,CASKGLFKNIQYF,TRBV2,TRBJ2-4,once,NA
TGCAGCGCCCTAGACAGACGGAACACTGAAGCTTTCTTT,CSALDRRNTEAFF,TRBV29-1,TRBJ1-1,NA,NA
TGCAGCGTTGAAGATGGAGCCACTGAAGCTTTCTTT,CSVEDGATEAFF,TRBV29-1,TRBJ1-1,NA,NA
TGTGCCTGGAGTTTGACCTACGAGCAGTACTTC,CAWSLTYEQYF,TRBV30,TRBJ2-7,once,NA
TGTGCCAGCAGTTTCCAGAGCTCCTACAATGAGCAGTTCTTC,CASSFQSSYNEQFF,TRBV27,TRBJ2-1,NA,NA
TGTGCCAGCAGCTGGGGGGACGGGAACACTGAAGCTTTCTTT,CASSWGDGNTEAFF,TRBV5-6,TRBJ1-1,NA,NA
TGCGCCAGCAGCCTTTCGAGGGAGCTATTGAACACTGAAGCTTTCTTT,CASSLSRELLNTEAFF,TRBV4-1,TRBJ1-1,few,NA
TGCGCCAGCAGCCCTGCGGGTGATCTTGGGTCACCCCTCCACTTT,CASSPAGDLGSPLHF,TRBV4-1,TRBJ1-6,NA,NA
TGTGCCAGCAGCCAACAAAAGACAGGGCACAATGAGCAGTTCTTC,CASSQQKTGHNEQFF,TRBV7-9,TRBJ2-1,NA,TRBD1
TGCGCCAGCAGCTTGGGCGGGATCGTCTACGAGCAGTACTTC,CASSLGGIVYEQYF,TRBV5-1,TRBJ2-7,NA,NA
TGCAGCGTTGCCGAGCTAGCGGGGGGCCTAGAGACCCAGTACTTC,CSVAELAGGLETQYF,TRBV29-1,TRBJ2-5,few,TRBD2
TGTGCCAGCAGCTTAGCCAGGGAACTTACCGAAGCTTTCTTT,CASSLARELTEAFF,TRBV7-2,TRBJ1-1,NA,NA
TGCGCCAGCAGCCTTGGACATTACTCTGGAAACACCATATATTTT,CASSLGHYSGNTIYF,TRBV5-1,TRBJ1-3,NA,NA
TGCAGCATTGAAGGGGACAGGGAGGCCGACCCACCCCGTACAAACTATGGCTACACCTTC,CSIEGDREADPPRTNYGYTF,TRBV29-1,TRBJ1-2,NA,TRBD1